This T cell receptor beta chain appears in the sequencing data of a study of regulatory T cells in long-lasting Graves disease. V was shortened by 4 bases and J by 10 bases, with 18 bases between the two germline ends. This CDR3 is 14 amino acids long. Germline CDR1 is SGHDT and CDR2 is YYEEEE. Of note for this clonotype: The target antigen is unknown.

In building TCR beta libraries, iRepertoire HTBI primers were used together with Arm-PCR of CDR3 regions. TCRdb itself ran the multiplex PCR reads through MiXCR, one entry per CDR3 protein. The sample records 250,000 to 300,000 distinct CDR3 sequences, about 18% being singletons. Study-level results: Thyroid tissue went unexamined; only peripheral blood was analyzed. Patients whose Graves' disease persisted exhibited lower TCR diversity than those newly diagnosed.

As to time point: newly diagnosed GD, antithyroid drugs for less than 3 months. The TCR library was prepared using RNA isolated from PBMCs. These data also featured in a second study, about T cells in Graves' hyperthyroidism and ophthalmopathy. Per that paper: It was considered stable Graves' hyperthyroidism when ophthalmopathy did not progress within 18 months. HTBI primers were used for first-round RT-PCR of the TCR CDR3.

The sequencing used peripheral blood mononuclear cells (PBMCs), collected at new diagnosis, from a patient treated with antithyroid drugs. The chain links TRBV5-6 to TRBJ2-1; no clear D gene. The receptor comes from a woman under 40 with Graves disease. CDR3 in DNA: TGTGCCAGCAGCCAAGATTTTGTGAGTAGCGAGCAGTTCTTC. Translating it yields CASSQDFVSSEQFF.